These 17 T cell receptor beta chains were sequenced from one sample in a study of blood T cell repertoires in COVID-19. Clones were sequenced by immunoSEQ multiplex PCR, and TCRdb holds only the in-frame ones, with some missing. Here the sample spans around 300,000 clones, around 90% being singletons. The sequencing sample was made of peripheral blood. Receptors were obtained from a man aged 18-30 years with active or convalescent COVID-19.

The chain combines TRBV19 with TRBJ1-2, with 9 bases lining up with TRBD1. CDR3 length: 15 amino acids. Per germline, CDR1 LNHDA and CDR2 SQIVND (reference sequence). The J segment lost 2 bases and the V segment lost 8 bases, leaving 9 bases of the junction unmatched. The CDR3 protein is CASRYGGQGNYGYTF. The CDR3 nucleotides read TGTGCCAGTCGATACGGGGGACAGGGAAACTATGGCTACACCTTC.

The gene calls are TRBV15 and TRBJ1-2, with D tentatively TRBD1 (5 bases). V lost 0 bases to trimming and J lost 8 bases, with 10 bases between them. The CDR3 extends over 13 amino acids. Per germline, CDR1 LNHNV and CDR2 YYDKDF (reference sequence). The CDR3 region has the DNA TGTGCCACCAGCAGAGATGGGCAGGGAGGCTACACCTTC. Translated: CATSRDGQGGYTF.

This chain joins TRBV27 and TRBJ2-7; no clear D. Germline V lookup: CDR1 MNHEY, CDR2 SMNVEV (reference sequence). V lost 0 bases and J lost 4, with 10 bases in between. This CDR3 has 14 residues. The CDR3 region is CASSLSGSNYEQYF. The DNA for the CDR3 is TGTGCCAGCAGTTTATCGGGTAGCAATTACGAGCAGTACTTC.

V and J are TRBV4-1 and TRBJ2-4; 7 nucleotides line up with TRBD2. V lost 4 bases and J lost 3; bases outside the gene matches: 6. CDR3 size: 15 residues. Germline CDR1 is MGHRA and CDR2 is YSYEKL. As DNA, the CDR3 is TGCGCCAGCAGCCTCTCCCGGACTAGCAAAAACATTCAGTACTTC. This sequence encodes CASSLSRTSKNIQYF.

V usage is TRBV29-1 and J usage is TRBJ2-7, with TRBD1 as a possible D gene (5 bases). The germline V gene encodes CDR1 SQVTM and CDR2 ANQGSEA. The CDR3 has 11 residues. Trimming removed 4 bases at V and 6 bases at J, with 10 bases between. The CDR3 DNA is TGCAGCGTTGTAAGGGGTGTCGAGCAGTACTTC. It is translated as CSVVRGVEQYF.

This chain connects TRBV27 to TRBJ1-6, with a tentative D call TRBD1 (5 bases). This CDR3 is 16 amino acids long. Trimming took 0 bases from V and 7 from J, leaving 13 bases between them. Germline CDR1 MNHEY, CDR2 SMNVEV (reference sequence). The CDR3 bases are TGTGCCAGCAGTTTATCGGCGCGGCAGGGCAATTCACCCCTCCACTTT. It codes for CASSLSARQGNSPLHF.

The chain links TRBV11-2 to TRBJ1-3; no reliable D call. Per germline, CDR1 SGHAT and CDR2 FQNNGV. Trimming removed 5 bases at V and 3 bases at J, with 8 bases between. This CDR3 is built from 13 residues. CDR3 region: CASSPIYGNTIYF. As DNA, the CDR3 is TGTGCCAGCAGCCCCATCTATGGAAACACCATATATTTT.

CDR3 DNA: TGTGCCAGCACCCTGACTCGGGGGACCCAGTACTTC. It is translated as CASTLTRGTQYF. The chain carries TRBV12-3 or TRBV12-4 and TRBJ2-5, with a possible D match to TRBD2 (5 bases). V was shortened by 7 bases and J by 7 bases, with 13 bases between the two germline ends. CDR3 size: 12 residues.

As to this clone: At one boundary the junction diverges from the germline segment, which might be a read error. The J gene is TRBJ2-7, the V gene TRBV7-2; D is uncertain. CDR1 and CDR2 from the germline V gene are SGHTA and FQGNSA. CDR3 length: 12 residues. The CDR3 is CASSTNSNEQYF. CDR3 coding DNA: TGTGCCAGCAGCACGAACTCCAACGAGCAGTACTTC.

The gene calls are TRBV7-6 and TRBJ1-4; D may be TRBD1 (6 bases). The CDR3 has 13 amino acids. The germline V and J ends were trimmed by 1 base and 7 bases, with 7 bases remaining between them. The germline CDR1 and CDR2 sequences are SGHVS and FNYEAQ. The CDR3: CASSLGTAEKLFF. DNA for the CDR3: TGTGCCAGCAGCTTAGGGACAGCTGAAAAACTGTTTTTT.

This CDR3 reads CASSEFGTGIYGYTF. The CDR3 nucleotides read TGTGCCAGCAGTGAATTTGGGACAGGGATTTATGGCTACACCTTC. This chain connects TRBV6-1 to TRBJ1-2; the match to TRBD1 covers 9 bases. CDR3 length: 15 residues. Germline values: CDR1 MNHNS, CDR2 SASEGT. Trimming took 2 bases from V and 5 from J; bases not matched to a gene: 6.

The sample holds one count of this clone. The rearrangement links TRBV7-2 to TRBJ1-1; TRBD1 might be the D (6 bases). Looked up from germline, CDR1 is SGHTA and CDR2 is FQGNSA. The CDR3 runs 15 residues. Trimming cost V 5 bases and J 5 bases, with 18 bases left between them. The CDR3 coding sequence is TGTGCCAGCAGCCCCCCCCCGGGGGGGCGAACTGAAGCTTTCTTT. It encodes CASSPPPGGRTEAFF. The complete variable domain, with remaining parts taken from reference TRBV7-2 and TRBJ1-1, reads GAGVSQSPSNKVTEKGKDVELRCDPISGHTALYWYRQSLGQGLEFLIYFQGNSAPDKSGLPSDRFSAERTGGSVSTLTIQRTQQEDSAVYLCASSPPPGGRTEAFFGQGTRLTVV.

The CDR3 region has the DNA TGTGCCAGCAGGGTGAGGGGGAGTAGCACAGATACGCAGTATTTT. Amino acid sequence: CASRVRGSSTDTQYF. V gene TRBV5-4 combines with J gene TRBJ2-3; weak D call: TRBD1 (6 bases). The germline V and J ends were trimmed by 5 bases and 0 bases, with 13 bases remaining between them. CDR1 and CDR2 (germline): SGHNT, YYREEE (reference sequence). The CDR3 contains 15 residues.

This clone showed up just once. DNA for the CDR3: TGTGCCAGCAGCTTATCTAGGGGGAACACCGGGGAGCTGTTTTTT. Protein sequence: CASSLSRGNTGELFF. This chain connects TRBV7-3 to TRBJ2-2, with a tentative D call TRBD1 (5 bases). Germline CDR1 is SGHTA and CDR2 is FQGTGA. CDR3 length: 15 residues. Trimming left V 2 bases short and J 1 base short, with 8 bases between.

The chain couples TRBV12-3 or TRBV12-4 to TRBJ1-1; D remains ambiguous. The CDR3 loop spans 11 amino acids. Between the trimmed V and J ends, which lost 6 bases and 5 bases, there was a span of 7 bases. CDR3 DNA sequence: TGTGCCAGCAGCCCGGTTACTGAAGCTTTCTTT. Encoded protein: CASSPVTEAFF.

The chain recombines TRBV2 with TRBJ1-5; 8 nucleotides align to TRBD1. The CDR3 is 17 residues long. Per the germline V gene, CDR1 is SNHLY and CDR2 is FYNNEI. Germline trimming cut 3 bases from V and 3 bases from J; bases unmatched to any gene: 10. Written as DNA, the CDR3 is TGTGCCAGCAGTGACCCCTCGGGACAGGCGTTCAATCAGCCCCAGCATTTT. It translates to CASSDPSGQAFNQPQHF.

A single count supports this clone. The chain carries TRBV9 and TRBJ2-1; 7 bases are shared with TRBD2. The CDR3 has 14 amino acids. Germline V gene sequence: CDR1 SGDLS, CDR2 YYNGEE. The junction had 3 bases not matched to a gene; V was cut back by 6 bases and J by 0 bases. CDR3 coding DNA: TGTGCCAGCACCCTAGCGGCCTCCTACAATGAGCAGTTCTTC. Amino acids: CASTLAASYNEQFF.